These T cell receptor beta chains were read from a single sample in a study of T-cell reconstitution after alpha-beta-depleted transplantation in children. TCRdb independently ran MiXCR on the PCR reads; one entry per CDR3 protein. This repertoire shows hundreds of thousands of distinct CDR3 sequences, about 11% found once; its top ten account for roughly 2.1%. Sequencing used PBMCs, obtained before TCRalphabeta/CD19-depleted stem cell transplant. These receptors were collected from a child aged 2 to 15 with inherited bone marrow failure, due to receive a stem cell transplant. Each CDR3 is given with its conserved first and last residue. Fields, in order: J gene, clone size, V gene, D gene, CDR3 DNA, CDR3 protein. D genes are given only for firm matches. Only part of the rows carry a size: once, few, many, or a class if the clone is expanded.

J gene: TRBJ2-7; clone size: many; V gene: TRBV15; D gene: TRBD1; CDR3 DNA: TGTGCCACCAGCGACAGAATCGGACAGGGGGACTACGAGCAGTACTTC; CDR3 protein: CATSDRIGQGDYEQYF
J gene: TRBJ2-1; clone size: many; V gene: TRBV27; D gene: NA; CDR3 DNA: TGTGCCAGCGGCGGGACGGCTTACAATGAGCAGTTCTTC; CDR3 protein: CASGGTAYNEQFF
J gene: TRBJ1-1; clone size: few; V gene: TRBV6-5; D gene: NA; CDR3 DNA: TGTGCCAGCAGTTACGGGGGGCAAGGTGAAGCTTTCTTT; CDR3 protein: CASSYGGQGEAFF
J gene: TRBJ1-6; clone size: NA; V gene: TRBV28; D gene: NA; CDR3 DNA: TGTGCCAGCAGTTCCTGGGGAGGAGAGAATTCACCCCTCCACTTT; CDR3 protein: CASSSWGGENSPLHF
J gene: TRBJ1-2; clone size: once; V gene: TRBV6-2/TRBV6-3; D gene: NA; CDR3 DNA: TGTGCCATCAGTTACGGGGCGCTTTATGGCTACACCTTC; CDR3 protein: CAISYGALYGYTF
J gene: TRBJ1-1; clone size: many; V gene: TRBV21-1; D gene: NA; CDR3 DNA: TGTGCCAGCAGCCAGGGACAGGGGGACACTGAAGCTTTCTTT; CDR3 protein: CASSQGQGDTEAFF
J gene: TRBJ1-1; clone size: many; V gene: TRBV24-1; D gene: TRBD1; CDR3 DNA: TGTGCCACCAGTGATCCGGACAGGGGGGACACTGAAGCTTTCTTT; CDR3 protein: CATSDPDRGDTEAFF
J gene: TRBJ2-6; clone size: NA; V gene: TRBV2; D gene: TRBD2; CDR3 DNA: TGTGCCAGCAGTAGACTAGCCGGGAGACGAGATTCTGGGGCCAACGTCCTGACTTTC; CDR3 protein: CASSRLAGRRDSGANVLTF
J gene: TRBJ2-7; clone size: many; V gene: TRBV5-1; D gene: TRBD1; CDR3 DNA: TGCGCCAGCAGCTTGGACCCGGGACAGGGAACCTACGAGCAGTACTTC; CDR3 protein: CASSLDPGQGTYEQYF
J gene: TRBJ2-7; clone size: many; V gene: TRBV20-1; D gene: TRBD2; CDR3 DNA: TGCAGTGGACTACTAGCGGGAGCTGACAACGAGCAGTACTTC; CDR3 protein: CSGLLAGADNEQYF
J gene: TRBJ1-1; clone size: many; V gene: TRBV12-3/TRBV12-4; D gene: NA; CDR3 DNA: TGTGCCAGCAGTTTCTTCACTCGATCGGACACTGAAGCTTTCTTT; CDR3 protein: CASSFFTRSDTEAFF
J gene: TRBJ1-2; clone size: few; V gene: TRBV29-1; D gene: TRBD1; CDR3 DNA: TGCAGCGGGAGACAGGGAGATGGCTACACCTTC; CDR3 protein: CSGRQGDGYTF
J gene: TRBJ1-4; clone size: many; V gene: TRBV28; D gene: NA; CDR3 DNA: TGTGCCAGCAGCAGTGCGGGTGAAAAACTGTTTTTT; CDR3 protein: CASSSAGEKLFF
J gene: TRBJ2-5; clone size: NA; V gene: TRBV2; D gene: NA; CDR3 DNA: TGTGCCAGCAACGGCCGAGAGTTAAAAGAGACCCAGTACTTC; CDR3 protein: CASNGRELKETQYF
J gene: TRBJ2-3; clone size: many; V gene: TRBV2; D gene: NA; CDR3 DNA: TGTGCCAGCAGTGAAGGACCCCAGGTGGATACGCAGTATTTT; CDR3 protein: CASSEGPQVDTQYF
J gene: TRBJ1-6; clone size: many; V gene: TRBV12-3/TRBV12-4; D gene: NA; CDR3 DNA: TGTGCCAGCAGCTGGGCCGTAAATTCACCCCTCCACTTT; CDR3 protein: CASSWAVNSPLHF
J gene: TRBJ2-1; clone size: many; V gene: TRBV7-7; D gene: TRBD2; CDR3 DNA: TGTGCCAGCAGCGATAGCGGGAAGGCCGGGTACAATGAGCAGTTCTTC; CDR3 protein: CASSDSGKAGYNEQFF
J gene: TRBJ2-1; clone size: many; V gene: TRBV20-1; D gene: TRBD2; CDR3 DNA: TGCAGTGCGATTAGAAGGACTAGCGACTACAATGAGCAGTTCTTC; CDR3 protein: CSAIRRTSDYNEQFF
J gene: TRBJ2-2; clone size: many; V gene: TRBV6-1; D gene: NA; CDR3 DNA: TGTGCCAGCAGTGAAGATGGGGAAGCCGGGGAGCTGTTTTTT; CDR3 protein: CASSEDGEAGELFF
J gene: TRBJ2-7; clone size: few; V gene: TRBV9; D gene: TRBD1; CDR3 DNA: TGTGCCAGCAGCCCAGCAGGGGGCAGGGGCTACGAGCAGTACTTC; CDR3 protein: CASSPAGGRGYEQYF
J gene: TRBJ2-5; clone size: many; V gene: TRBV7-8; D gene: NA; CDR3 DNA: TGTGCCAGCAGCGCCCTGAAACTTCAAGAGACCCAGTACTTC; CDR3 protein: CASSALKLQETQYF
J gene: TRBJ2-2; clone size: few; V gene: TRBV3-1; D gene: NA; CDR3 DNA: TGTGCCAGCAGCCAAGTTAAGGGATTGGGAAGCGGGGAGCTGTTTTTT; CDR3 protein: CASSQVKGLGSGELFF
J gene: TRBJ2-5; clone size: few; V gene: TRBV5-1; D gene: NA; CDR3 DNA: TGCGCCAGGATGGGCCGGGAGCAAGAGACCCAGTACTTC; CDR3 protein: CARMGREQETQYF
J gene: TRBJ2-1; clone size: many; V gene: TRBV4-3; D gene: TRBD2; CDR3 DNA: TGCGCCAGCAGCCAAGGGAGCGGGAGCTCCTACAATGAGCAGTTCTTC; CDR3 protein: CASSQGSGSSYNEQFF
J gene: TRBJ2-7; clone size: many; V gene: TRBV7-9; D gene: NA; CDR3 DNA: TGTGCCAGCAGCCCACAGGGAACCTACGAGCAGTACTTC; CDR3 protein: CASSPQGTYEQYF
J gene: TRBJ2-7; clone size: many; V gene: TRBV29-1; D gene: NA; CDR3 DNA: TGCAGCGTTGCGGCAGGGGTAGGCTACGAGCAGTACTTC; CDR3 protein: CSVAAGVGYEQYF
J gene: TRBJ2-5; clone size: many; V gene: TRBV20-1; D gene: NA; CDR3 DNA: TGCAGTGCGGATCGCACACAGTTGTACCAAGAGACCCAGTACTTC; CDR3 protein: CSADRTQLYQETQYF
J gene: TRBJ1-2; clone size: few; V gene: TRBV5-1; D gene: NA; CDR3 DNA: TGCGCCAGCAGCTTGGATGTGACAGCCTATGGCTACACCTTC; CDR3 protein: CASSLDVTAYGYTF
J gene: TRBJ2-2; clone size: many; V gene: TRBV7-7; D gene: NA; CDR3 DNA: TGTGCCAGCAGCTTACTCCCTAGCGCGAACACCGGGGAGCTGTTTTTT; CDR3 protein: CASSLLPSANTGELFF
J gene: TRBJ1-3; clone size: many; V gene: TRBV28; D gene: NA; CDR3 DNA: TGTGCCAGCAGTGCTGGGTTTGCTGGAAACACCATATATTTT; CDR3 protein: CASSAGFAGNTIYF
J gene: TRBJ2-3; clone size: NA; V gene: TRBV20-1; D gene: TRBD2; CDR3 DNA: TGCAGTGCTAGAGATCTGGCGGGGGGGCAAGGAGATACGCAGTATTTT; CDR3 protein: CSARDLAGGQGDTQYF
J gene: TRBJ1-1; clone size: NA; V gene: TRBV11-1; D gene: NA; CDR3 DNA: TGTGCCAGCAGCTTAGGATGGAGATCCCGGAGCGCACCGAACACTGAAGCTTTCTTT; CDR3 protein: CASSLGWRSRSAPNTEAFF
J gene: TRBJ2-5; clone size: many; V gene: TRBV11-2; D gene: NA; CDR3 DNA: TGTGCCAGCAGCCAAAGCTGGGGGGAAGAGACCCAGTACTTC; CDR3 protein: CASSQSWGEETQYF
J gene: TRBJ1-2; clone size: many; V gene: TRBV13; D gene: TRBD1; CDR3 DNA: TGTGCCAGCAGCGGAACTTTTGGGGCAGGGGGGGTTTCCGGCTACACCTTC; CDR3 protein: CASSGTFGAGGVSGYTF
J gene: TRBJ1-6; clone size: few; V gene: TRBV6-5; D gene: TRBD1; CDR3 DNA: TGTGCCAGCAGTTTTCGGACAGGGGAACACTCACCCCTCCACTTT; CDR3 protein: CASSFRTGEHSPLHF
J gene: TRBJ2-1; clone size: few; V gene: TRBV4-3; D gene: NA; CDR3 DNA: TGCGCCAGCAGCCAAGTGGCAGGGACTTATGGAAGCTCCTACAATGAGCAGTTCTTC; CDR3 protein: CASSQVAGTYGSSYNEQFF
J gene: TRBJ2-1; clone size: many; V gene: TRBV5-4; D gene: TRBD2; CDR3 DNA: TGTGCCAGCAGCGTACTAGCGGGAGAGGATGAGCAGTTCTTC; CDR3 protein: CASSVLAGEDEQFF
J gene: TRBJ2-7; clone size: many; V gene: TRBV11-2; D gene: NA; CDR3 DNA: TGTGCCAGCAGCTTCATCAGGGTGTCCTACGAGCAGTACTTC; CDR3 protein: CASSFIRVSYEQYF
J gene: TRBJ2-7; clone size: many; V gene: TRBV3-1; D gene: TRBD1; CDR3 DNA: TGTGCCAGCAGCCCTGCTTTCTGGACAGGTTCAATCTTC; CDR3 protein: CASSPAFWTGSIF
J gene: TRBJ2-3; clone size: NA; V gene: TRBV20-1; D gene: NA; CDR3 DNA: TGCAGTGGGTCGACAGATGGCGACACAGATACGCAGTATTTT; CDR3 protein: CSGSTDGDTDTQYF
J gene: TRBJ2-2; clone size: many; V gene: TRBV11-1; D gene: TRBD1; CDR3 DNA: TGTGCCAGCAGCCCGCCCCGCAAGGGACAGAAACGCACCGGGGAGCTGTTTTTT; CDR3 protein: CASSPPRKGQKRTGELFF
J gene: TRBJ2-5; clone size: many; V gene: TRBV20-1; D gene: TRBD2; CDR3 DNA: TGCAGTGCTAGCAGACTAGCGATTGAAGAGACCCAGTACTTC; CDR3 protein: CSASRLAIEETQYF
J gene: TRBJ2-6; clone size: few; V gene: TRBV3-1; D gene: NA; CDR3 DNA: TGTGCCAGCAGCCACGACCTCGGTCTCTCTGGGGCCAACGTCCTGACTTTC; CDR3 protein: CASSHDLGLSGANVLTF
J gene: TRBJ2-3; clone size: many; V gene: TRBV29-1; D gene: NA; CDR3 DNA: TGCAGCGCGGGACAAGGTGACACAGATACGCAGTATTTT; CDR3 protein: CSAGQGDTDTQYF
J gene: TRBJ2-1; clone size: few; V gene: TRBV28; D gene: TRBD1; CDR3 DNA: TGTGCCAGCCAACATGGACAGGGAAGCTCCTACAATGAGCAGTTCTTC; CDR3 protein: CASQHGQGSSYNEQFF
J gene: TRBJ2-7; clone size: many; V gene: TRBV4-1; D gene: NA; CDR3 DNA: TGCGCCAGCAGCCAAGATTGGCTAGAGACGTCCTACGAGCAGTACTTC; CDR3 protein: CASSQDWLETSYEQYF
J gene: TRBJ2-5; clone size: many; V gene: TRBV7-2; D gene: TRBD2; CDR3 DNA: TGTGCCAGCAGCCCGCGGACTAGCGGGAGTGAGACCCAGTACTTC; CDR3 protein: CASSPRTSGSETQYF
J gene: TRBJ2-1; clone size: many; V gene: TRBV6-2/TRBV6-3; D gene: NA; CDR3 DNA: TGTGCCAGCAGCGGCCCTTTCTCCTACAATGAGCAGTTCTTC; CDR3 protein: CASSGPFSYNEQFF
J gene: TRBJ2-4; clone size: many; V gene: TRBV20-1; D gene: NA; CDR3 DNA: TGCAGTGCTGAAAAAATAAGGGAGGGGGCAGCCAAAAACATTCAGTACTTC; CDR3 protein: CSAEKIREGAAKNIQYF
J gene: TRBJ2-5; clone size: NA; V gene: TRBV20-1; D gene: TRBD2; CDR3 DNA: TGCAGTGCTAGAGGGTCGAGGCGGGAGGGCCCTCGAGAGACCCAGTACTTC; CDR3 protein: CSARGSRREGPRETQYF
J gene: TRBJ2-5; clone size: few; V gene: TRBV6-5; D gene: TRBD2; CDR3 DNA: TGTGCCAGCCGAGCCCCTAGCGGGAACCAAGAGACCCAGTACTTC; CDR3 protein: CASRAPSGNQETQYF
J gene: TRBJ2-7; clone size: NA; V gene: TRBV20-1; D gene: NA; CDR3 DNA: TGCAGTGCTAGAGTTGGAGCAGGGTGGACCTACGAGCAGTACTTC; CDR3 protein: CSARVGAGWTYEQYF
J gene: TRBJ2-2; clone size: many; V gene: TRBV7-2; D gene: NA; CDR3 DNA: TGTGCCAGCAGCTTACATTTCGGGGGTAACACCGGGGAGCTGTTTTTT; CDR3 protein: CASSLHFGGNTGELFF